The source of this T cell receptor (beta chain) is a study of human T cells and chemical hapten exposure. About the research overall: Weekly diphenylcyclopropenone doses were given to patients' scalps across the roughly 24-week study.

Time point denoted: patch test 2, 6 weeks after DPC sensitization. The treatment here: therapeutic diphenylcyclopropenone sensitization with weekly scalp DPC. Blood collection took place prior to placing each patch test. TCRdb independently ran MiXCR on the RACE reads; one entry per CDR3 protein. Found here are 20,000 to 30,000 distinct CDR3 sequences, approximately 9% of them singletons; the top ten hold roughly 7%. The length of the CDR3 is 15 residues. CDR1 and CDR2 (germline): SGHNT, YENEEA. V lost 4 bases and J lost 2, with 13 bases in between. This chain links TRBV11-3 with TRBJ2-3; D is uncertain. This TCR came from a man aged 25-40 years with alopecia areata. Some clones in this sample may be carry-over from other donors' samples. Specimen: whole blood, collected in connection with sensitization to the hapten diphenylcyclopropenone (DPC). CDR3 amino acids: CASSYPGGDTDTQYF. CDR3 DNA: TGTGCCAGCAGCTACCCCGGCGGTGACACAGATACGCAGTATTTT.